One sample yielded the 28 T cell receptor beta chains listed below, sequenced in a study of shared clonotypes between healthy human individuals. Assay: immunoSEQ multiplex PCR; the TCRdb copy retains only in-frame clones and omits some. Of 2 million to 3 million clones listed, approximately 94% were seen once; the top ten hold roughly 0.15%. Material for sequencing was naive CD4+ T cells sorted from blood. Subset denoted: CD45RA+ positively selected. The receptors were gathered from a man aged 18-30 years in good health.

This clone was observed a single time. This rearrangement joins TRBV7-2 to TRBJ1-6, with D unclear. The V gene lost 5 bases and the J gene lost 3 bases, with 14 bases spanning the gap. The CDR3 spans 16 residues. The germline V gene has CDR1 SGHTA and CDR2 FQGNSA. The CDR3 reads CASSQSSQGYNSPLHF. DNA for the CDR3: TGTGCCAGCAGCCAATCGTCACAAGGCTATAATTCACCCCTCCACTTT.

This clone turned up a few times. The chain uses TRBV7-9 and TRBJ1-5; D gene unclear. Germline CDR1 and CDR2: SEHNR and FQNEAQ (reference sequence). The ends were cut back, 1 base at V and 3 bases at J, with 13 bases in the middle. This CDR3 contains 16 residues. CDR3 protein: CASSLDSGRNNQPQHF. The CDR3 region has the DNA TGTGCCAGCAGCTTAGATTCCGGGAGGAACAATCAGCCCCAGCATTTT.

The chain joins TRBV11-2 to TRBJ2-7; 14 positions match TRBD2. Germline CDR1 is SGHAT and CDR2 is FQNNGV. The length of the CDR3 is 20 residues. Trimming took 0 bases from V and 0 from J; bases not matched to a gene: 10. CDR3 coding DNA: TGTGCCAGCAGCTTAGATAGGTGGGGACTAGCGGGAGCCAACTCCTACGAGCAGTACTTC. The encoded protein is CASSLDRWGLAGANSYEQYF.

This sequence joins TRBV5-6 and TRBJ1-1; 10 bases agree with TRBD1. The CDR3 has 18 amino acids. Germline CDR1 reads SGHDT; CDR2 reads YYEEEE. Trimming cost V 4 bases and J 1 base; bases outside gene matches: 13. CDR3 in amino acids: CASSQDRGRMRRNTEAFF. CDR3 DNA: TGTGCCAGCAGCCAAGACAGGGGGCGAATGAGAAGGAACACTGAAGCTTTCTTT.

CDR3 residues: CASGIASTDTQYF. DNA for the CDR3: TGTGCCAGCGGGATCGCTAGCACAGATACGCAGTATTTT. This sequence joins TRBV6-1 and TRBJ2-3; no clear D gene. CDR3 length: 13 amino acids. V was cut by 8 bases and J by 0 bases, with 9 bases left in between. Germline lookup yields CDR1 MNHNS and CDR2 SASEGT.

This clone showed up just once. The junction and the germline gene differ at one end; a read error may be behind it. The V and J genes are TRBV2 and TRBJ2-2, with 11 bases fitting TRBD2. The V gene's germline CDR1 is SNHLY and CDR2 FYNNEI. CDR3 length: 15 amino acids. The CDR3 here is CTSSRTSGGTGELFF. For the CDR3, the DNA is TGTACCAGCTCCCGAACTAGCGGGGGTACCGGGGAGCTGTTTTTT.

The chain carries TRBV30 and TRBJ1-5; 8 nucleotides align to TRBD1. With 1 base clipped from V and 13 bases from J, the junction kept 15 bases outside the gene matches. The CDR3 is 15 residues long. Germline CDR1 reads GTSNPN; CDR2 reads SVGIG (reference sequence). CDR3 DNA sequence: TGTGCCTGGAGTGAGAAGCCGGGGACAGGAGGCGAACAGCATTTT. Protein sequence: CAWSEKPGTGGEQHF.

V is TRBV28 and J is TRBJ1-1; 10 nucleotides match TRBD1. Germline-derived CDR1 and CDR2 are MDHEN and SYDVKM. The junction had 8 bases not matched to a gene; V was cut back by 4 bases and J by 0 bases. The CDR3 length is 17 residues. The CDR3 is CASSSRTGGGLNTEAFF. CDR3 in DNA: TGTGCCAGCAGTTCCCGGACAGGGGGAGGTTTGAACACTGAAGCTTTCTTT.

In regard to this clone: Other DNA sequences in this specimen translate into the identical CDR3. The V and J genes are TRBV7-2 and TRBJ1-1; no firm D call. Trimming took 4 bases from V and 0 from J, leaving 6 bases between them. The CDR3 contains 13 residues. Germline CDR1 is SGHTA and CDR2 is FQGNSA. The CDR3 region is CASSSRLNTEAFF. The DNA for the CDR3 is TGTGCCAGCAGCTCCCGGTTGAACACTGAAGCTTTCTTT.

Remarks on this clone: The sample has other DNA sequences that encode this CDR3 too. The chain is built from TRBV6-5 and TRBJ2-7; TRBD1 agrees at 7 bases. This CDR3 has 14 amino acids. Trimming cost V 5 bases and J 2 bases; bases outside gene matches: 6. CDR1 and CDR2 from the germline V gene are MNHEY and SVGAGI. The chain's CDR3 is CASSPRQGPYEQYF. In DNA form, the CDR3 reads TGTGCCAGCAGTCCCCGACAGGGCCCCTACGAGCAGTACTTC.

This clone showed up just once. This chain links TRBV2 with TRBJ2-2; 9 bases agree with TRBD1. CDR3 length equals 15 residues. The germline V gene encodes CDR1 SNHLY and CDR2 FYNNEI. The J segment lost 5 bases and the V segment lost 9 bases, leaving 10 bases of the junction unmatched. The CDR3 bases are TGTGCCAGTCTTGAGGGACAGGGCAGGACCGGGGAGCTGTTTTTT. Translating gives CASLEGQGRTGELFF.

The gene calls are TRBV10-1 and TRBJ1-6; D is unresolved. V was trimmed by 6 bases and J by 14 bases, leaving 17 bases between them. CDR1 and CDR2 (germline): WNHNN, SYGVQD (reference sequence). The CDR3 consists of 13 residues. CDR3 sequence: CASRPPSTETLHF. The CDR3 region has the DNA TGCGCCAGCAGACCCCCTTCCACTGAGACCCTCCACTTT.

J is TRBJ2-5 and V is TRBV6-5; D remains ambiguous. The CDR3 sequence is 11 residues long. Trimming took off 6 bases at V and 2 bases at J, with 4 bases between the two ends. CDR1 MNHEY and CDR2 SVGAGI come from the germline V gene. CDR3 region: CASRKQETQYF. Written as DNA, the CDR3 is TGTGCCAGCAGAAAACAAGAGACCCAGTACTTC.

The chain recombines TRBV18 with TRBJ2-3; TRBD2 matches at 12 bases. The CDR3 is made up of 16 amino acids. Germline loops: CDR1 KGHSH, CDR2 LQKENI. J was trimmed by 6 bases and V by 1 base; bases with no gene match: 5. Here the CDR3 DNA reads TGTGCCAGCTCACCACGGACTAGCGGGGTCAGGGATACGCAGTATTTT. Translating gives CASSPRTSGVRDTQYF.

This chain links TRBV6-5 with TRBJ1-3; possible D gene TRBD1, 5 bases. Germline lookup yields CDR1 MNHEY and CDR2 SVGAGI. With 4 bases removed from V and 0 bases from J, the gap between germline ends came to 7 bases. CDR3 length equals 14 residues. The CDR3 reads CASSFGTSGNTIYF. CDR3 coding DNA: TGTGCCAGCAGTTTCGGGACCTCTGGAAACACCATATATTTT.

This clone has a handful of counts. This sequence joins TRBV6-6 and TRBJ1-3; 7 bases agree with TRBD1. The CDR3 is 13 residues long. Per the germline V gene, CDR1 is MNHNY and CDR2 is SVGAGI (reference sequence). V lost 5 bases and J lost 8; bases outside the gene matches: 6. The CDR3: CASSPRQGDTIYF. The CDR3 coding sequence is TGTGCCAGCAGTCCCCGACAGGGAGACACCATATATTTT.

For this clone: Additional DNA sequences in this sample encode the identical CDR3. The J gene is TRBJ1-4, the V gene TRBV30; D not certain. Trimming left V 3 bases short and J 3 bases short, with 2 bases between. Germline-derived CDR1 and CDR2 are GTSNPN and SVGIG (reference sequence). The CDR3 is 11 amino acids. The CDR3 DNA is TGTGCCTGGAGCGCTAATGAAAAACTGTTTTTT. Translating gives CAWSANEKLFF.

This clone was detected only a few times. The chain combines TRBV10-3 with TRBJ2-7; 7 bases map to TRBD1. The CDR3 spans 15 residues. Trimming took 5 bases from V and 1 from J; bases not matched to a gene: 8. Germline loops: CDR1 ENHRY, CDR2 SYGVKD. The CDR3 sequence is CAISPGTVNSYEQYF. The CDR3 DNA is TGTGCCATCAGTCCCGGGACAGTAAATTCCTACGAGCAGTACTTC.

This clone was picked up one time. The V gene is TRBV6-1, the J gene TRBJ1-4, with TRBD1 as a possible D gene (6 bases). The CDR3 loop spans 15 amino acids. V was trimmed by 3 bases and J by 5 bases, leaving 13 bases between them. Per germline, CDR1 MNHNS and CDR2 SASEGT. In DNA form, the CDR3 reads TGTGCCAGCAGTGAGTTGGACAGACGGAATGAAAAACTGTTTTTT. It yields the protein CASSELDRRNEKLFF.

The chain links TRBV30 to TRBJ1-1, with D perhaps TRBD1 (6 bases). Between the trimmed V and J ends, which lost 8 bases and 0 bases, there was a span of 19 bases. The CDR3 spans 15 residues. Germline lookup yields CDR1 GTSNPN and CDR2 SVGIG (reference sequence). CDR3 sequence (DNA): TGTGCCCAAAGGCTACAGGGAACTATGAACACTGAAGCTTTCTTT. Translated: CAQRLQGTMNTEAFF.

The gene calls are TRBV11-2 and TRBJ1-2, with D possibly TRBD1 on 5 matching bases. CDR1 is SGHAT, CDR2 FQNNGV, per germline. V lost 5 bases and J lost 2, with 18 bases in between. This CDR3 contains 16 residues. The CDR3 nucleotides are TGTGCCAGCAGCCCTATCGGTATGGGGACCAACTATGGCTACACCTTC. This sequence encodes CASSPIGMGTNYGYTF.

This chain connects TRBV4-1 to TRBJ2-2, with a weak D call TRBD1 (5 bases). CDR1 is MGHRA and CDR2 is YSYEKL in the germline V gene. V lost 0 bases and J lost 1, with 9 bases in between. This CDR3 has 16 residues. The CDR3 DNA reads TGCGCCAGCAGCCAAGATGGCACAGGGAACACCGGGGAGCTGTTTTTT. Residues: CASSQDGTGNTGELFF.

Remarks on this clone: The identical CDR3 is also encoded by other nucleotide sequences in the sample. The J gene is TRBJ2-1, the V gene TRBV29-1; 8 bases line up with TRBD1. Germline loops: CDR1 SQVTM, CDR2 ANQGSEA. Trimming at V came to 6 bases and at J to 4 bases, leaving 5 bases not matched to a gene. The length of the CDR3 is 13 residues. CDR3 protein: CSVGQGIYNEQFF. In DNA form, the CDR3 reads TGCAGCGTCGGACAGGGTATTTACAATGAGCAGTTCTTC.

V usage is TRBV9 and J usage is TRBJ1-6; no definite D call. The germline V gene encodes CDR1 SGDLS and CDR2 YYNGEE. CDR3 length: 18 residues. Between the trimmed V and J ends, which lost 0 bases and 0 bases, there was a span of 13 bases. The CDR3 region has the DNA TGTGCCAGCAGCGTAGACCCGGGTGTAGGCTCCTATAATTCACCCCTCCACTTT. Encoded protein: CASSVDPGVGSYNSPLHF.

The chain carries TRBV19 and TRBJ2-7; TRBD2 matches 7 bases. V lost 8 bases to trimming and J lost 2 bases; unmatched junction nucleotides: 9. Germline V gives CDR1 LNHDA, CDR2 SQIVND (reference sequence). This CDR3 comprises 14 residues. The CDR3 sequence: CASRLALGTYEQYF. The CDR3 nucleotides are TGTGCCAGTCGACTAGCTTTGGGGACCTACGAGCAGTACTTC.

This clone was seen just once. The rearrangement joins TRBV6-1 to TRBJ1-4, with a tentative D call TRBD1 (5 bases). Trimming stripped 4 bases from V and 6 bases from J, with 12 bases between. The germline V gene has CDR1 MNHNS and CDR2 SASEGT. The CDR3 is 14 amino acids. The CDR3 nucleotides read TGTGCCAGCAGTGGTTGGGGCGCGGATGAAAAACTGTTTTTT. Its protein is CASSGWGADEKLFF.

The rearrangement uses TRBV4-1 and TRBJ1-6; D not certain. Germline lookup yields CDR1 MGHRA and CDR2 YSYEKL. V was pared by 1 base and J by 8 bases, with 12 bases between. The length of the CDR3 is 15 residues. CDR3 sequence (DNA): TGCGCCAGCAGCCAAGGACCTTGGACCCATTCACCCCTCCACTTT. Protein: CASSQGPWTHSPLHF.

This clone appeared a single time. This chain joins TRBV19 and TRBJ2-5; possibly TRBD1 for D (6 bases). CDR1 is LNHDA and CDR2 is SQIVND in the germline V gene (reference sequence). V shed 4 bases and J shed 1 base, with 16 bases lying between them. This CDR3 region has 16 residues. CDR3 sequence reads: CASSTHMDSLQETQYF. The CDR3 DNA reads TGTGCCAGTAGTACACATATGGACAGCCTCCAAGAGACCCAGTACTTC.